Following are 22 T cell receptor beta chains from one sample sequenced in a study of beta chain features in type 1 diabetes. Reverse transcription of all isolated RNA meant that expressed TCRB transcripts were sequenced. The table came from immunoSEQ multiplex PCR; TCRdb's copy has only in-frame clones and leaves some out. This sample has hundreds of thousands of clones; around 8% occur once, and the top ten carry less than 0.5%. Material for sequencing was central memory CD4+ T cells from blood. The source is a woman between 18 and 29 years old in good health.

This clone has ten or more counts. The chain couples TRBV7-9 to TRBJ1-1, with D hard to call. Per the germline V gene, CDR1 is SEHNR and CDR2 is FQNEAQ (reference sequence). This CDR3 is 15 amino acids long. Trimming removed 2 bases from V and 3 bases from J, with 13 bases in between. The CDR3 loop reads CASSLSAGVDTEAFF. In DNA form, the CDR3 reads TGTGCCAGCAGCTTAAGCGCTGGGGTTGACACTGAAGCTTTCTTT.

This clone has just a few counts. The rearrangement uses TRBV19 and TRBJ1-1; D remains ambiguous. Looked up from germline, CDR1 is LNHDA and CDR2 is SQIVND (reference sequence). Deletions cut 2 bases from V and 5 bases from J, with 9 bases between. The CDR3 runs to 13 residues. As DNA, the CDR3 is TGTGCCAGTAGTATAACCCGATATACTGAAGCTTTCTTT. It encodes CASSITRYTEAFF.

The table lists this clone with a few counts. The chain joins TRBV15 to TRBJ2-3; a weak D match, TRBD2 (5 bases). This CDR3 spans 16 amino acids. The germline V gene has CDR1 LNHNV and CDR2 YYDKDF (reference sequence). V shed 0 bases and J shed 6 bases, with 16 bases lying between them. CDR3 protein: CATSRDNSPPGDTQYF. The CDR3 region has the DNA TGTGCCACCAGCAGAGATAACAGTCCCCCGGGGGATACGCAGTATTTT.

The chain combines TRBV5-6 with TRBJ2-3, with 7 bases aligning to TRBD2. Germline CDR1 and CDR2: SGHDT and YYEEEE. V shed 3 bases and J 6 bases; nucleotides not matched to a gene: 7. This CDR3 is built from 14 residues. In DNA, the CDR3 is TGTGCCAGCAGCTCTAGCGGTTGGTGGGATACGCAGTATTTT. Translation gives CASSSSGWWDTQYF.

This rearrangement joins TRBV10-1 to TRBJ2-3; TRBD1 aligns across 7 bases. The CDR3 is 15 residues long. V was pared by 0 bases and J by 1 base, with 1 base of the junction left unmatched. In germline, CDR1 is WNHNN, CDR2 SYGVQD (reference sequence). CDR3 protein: CASSESGTGTDTQYF. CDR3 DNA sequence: TGCGCCAGCAGTGAGTCCGGGACAGGCACAGATACGCAGTATTTT.

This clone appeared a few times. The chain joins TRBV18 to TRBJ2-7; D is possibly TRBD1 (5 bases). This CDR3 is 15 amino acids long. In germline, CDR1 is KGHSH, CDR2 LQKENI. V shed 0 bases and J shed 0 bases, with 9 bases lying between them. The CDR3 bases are TGTGCCAGCTCACCACCCCATAGGGGCTCCTACGAGCAGTACTTC. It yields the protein CASSPPHRGSYEQYF.

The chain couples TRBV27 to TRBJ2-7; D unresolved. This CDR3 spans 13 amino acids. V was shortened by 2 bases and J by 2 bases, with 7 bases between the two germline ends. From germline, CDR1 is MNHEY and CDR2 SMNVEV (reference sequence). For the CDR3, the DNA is TGTGCCAGCAGTTTAAAGAAGACCTACGAGCAGTACTTC. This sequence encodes CASSLKKTYEQYF.

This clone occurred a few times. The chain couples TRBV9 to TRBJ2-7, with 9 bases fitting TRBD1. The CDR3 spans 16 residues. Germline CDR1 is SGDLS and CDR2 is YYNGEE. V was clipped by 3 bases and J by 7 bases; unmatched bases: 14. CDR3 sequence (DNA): TGTGCCAGCAGCGAGGGACAGGGCTTGGCGGCTCGAGAGCAGTACTTC. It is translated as CASSEGQGLAAREQYF.

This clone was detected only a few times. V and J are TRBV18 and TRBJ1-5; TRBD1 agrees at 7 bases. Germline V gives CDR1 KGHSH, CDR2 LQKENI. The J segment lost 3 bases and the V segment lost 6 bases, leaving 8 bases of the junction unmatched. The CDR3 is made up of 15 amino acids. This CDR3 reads CASSPGQTLNQPQHF. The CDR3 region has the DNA TGTGCCAGCTCCCCGGGACAGACCCTCAATCAGCCCCAGCATTTT.

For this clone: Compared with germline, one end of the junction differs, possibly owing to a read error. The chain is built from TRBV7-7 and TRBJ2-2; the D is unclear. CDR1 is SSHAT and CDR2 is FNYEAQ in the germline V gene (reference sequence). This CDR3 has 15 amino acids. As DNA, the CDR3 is TGTGCTAGCAGCCCCACCGGAACGAACACCGGGGAGCTGTTTTTT. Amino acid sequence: CASSPTGTNTGELFF.

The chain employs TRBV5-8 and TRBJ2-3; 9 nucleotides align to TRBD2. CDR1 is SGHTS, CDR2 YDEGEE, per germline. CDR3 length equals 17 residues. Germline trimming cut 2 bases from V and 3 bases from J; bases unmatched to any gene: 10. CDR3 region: CASSFGLALTTTDTQYF. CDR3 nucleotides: TGTGCCAGCAGCTTCGGACTAGCGCTCACAACTACAGATACGCAGTATTTT.

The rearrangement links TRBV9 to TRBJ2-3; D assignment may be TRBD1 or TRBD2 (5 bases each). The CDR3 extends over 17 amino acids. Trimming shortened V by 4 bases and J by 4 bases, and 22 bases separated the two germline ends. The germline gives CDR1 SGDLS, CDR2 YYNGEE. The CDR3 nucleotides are TGTGCCAGCAGCAACCCCTATACCCAGGGACGCGCAGATACGCAGTATTTT. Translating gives CASSNPYTQGRADTQYF.

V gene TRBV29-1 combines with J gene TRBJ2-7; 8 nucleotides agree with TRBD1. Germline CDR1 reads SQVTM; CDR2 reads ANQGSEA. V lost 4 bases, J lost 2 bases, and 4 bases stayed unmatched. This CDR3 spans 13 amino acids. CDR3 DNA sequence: TGCAGCGTTGCTTGGGGACAGGCCTACGAGCAGTACTTC. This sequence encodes CSVAWGQAYEQYF.

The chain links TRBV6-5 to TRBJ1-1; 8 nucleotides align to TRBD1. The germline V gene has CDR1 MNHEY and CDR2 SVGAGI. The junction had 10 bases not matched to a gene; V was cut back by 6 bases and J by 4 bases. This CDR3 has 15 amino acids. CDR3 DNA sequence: TGTGCCAGCAGATACATAGGACAGGGATCCACTGAAGCTTTCTTT. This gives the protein CASRYIGQGSTEAFF.

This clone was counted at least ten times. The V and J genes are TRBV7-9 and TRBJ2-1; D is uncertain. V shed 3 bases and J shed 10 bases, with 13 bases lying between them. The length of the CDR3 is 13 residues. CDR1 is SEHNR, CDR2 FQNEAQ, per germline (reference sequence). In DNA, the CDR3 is TGTGCCAGCAGCTTTTATTTACTGGCCGAGCAGTTCTTC. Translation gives CASSFYLLAEQFF.

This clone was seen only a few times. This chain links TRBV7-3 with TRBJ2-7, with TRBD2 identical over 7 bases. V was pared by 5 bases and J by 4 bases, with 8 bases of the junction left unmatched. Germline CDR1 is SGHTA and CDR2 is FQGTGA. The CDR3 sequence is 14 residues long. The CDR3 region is CASSRRSGTYEQYF. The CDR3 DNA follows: TGTGCCAGCAGCAGGAGGAGCGGGACTTACGAGCAGTACTTC.

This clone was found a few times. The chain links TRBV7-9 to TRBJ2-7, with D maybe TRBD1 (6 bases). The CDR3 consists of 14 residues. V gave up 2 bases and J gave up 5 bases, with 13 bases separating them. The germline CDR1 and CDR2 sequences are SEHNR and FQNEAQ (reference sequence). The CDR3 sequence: CASSLSTGFHEQYF. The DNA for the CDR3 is TGTGCCAGCAGCTTAAGCACAGGGTTCCACGAGCAGTACTTC.

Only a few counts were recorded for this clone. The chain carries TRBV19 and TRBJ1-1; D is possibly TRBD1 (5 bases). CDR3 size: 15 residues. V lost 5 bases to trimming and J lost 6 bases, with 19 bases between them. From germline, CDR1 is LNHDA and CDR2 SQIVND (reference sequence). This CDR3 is CASSRTQGYTAEAFF. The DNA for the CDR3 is TGTGCCAGTAGTCGGACCCAGGGTTATACCGCTGAAGCTTTCTTT.

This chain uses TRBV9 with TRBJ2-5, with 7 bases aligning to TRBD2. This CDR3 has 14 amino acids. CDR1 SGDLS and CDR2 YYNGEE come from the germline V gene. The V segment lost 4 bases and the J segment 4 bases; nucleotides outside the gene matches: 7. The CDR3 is CASSLGLPGETQYF. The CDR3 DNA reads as TGTGCCAGCAGCTTGGGACTACCAGGAGAGACCCAGTACTTC. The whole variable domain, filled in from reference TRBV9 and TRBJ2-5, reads DSGVTQTPKHLITATGQRVTLRCSPRSGDLSVYWYQQSLDQGLQFLIQYYNGEERAKGNILERFSAQQFPDLHSELNLSSLELGDSALYFCASSLGLPGETQYFGPGTRLLVL.

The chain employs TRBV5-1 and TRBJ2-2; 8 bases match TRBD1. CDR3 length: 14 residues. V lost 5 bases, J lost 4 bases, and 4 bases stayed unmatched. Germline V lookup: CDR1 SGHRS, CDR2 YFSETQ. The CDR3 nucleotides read TGCGCCAGCAGAGGACAGGGTGGCACCGGGGAGCTGTTTTTT. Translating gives CASRGQGGTGELFF.

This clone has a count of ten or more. The CDR3 reads CASSGELNTEAFF. The CDR3 DNA follows: TGTGCCAGCAGCGGAGAGTTGAACACTGAAGCTTTCTTT. The chain joins TRBV14 to TRBJ1-1, with no clear D. The V end lost 5 bases, the J end lost 0 bases, and 7 bases lay between the germline ends. The CDR3 is made up of 13 amino acids. Germline V gene data show CDR1 as SGHDN and CDR2 as FVKESK. The entire variable domain, with the rest obtained from reference TRBV14 and TRBJ1-1, is as follows: EAGVTQFPSHSVIEKGQTVTLRCDPISGHDNLYWYRRVMGKEIKFLLHFVKESKQDESGMPNNRFLAERTGGTYSTLKVQPAELEDSGVYFCASSGELNTEAFFGQGTRLTVV.

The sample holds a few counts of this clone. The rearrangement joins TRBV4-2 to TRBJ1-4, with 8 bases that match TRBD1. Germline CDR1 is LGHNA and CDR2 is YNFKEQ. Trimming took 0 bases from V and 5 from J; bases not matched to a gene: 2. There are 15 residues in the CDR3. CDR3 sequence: CASSQDRQGNEKLFF. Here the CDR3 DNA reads TGTGCCAGCAGCCAAGATCGACAGGGGAATGAAAAACTGTTTTTT.